This entry features one TCR beta chain sequence. Its antigen remains unknown. The CDR3 has 15 amino acids. From germline, CDR1 is SGHTA and CDR2 FQGNSA. This entry comes from a study of blood T cells in healthy people across ages. Study-wide findings and caveats: A greater number of naive CD4+ cells and higher diversity distinguished long-lived donors from aged donors.

Using a J-beta primer mix together with a sample-barcoded 5' primer, a second PCR was run for about 7 to 12 cycles. TCRdb re-analysed the 5' RACE reads in MiXCR, keeping a single row per CDR3 protein. Found here are around 820,000 distinct CDR3 sequences, just under 25% of them singletons; the top ten hold approximately 3.7%. Separately, the same data were catalogued under a study of T cells of mothers and their children. From that paper: Second-PCR primer M1S introduced sample barcodes and 2-4 random nucleotides.

Source material: blood. The V and J genes are TRBV7-2 and TRBJ2-1, with TRBD2 matching 8 bases. The last part of the DNA fits TRBJ2-7 better; the J call may be wrong. The receptor comes from a boy aged 5-17 years in good health. The CDR3 here is CASSYNPGLGYEQYF. CDR3 in DNA: TGTGCCAGCAGCTATAATCCGGGACTAGGCTACGAGCAGTACTTC.